The clone carrying this TCR beta chain was counted only a few times. Its antigen is unidentified. This sample was taken from a study of cytomegalovirus exposure and HLA in healthy donors. Study background: Within the Caucasian-associated ancestry cluster were about 81% of the 300 to 450 genotyped donors.

Study conclusions and caveats: Productive status was seen about 90% or about 30% of the time for most TCR beta V segments in an earlier analysis. The study found most TCR sequences rare, yet found some public TCRs in many donors.

V was pared by 7 bases and J by 5 bases, with 20 bases between. The CDR3 covers 15 residues. Germline V gene data show CDR1 as MNHNS and CDR2 as SASEGT. A multiplex PCR was run with 60 Vbeta primers and 13 Jbeta primers. The assay was immunoSEQ multiplex PCR, and TCRdb's table has in-frame clones only and misses some. The sample carries 120,000 or so clones, 80% to 90% recorded once. What was sequenced was PBMCs. This clonotype originated in a woman in her thirties or forties in good health and CMV-seropositive. This rearrangement joins TRBV6-1 to TRBJ1-2; TRBD1 might be the D (5 bases). CDR3 residues: CASKVRVYSTYGYTF. The CDR3 region has the DNA TGTGCCAGCAAGGTCAGGGTTTACTCGACTTATGGCTACACCTTC.